The next 9 T cell receptor beta chains were all read from a single sample in a study of cytomegalovirus exposure and HLA in healthy donors. The PCR was carried out with 60 Vbeta primers and 13 Jbeta primers. Sequencing used immunoSEQ multiplex PCR; TCRdb keeps in-frame clones, though not all of them. Counted here are hundreds of thousands of clones, 85% to 90% occurring once; the ten biggest clones make up about 1%. Sequencing was carried out using PBMCs. All receptors come from a woman between 18 and 30 years old in good health and CMV-seronegative.

The J gene is TRBJ2-1, the V gene TRBV10-3, with 10 bases aligning to TRBD1. This CDR3 has 14 residues. In germline, CDR1 is ENHRY, CDR2 SYGVKD. Losses at the gene ends were 10 bases for V and 0 bases for J; bases not matched to a gene: 3. Written as DNA, the CDR3 is TGTGCCACCGGACAGGGGGGCTCCTACAATGAGCAGTTCTTC. It encodes CATGQGGSYNEQFF.

This chain joins TRBV15 and TRBJ2-7; maybe TRBD1 (6 bases). The V and J ends lost 2 bases and 4 bases respectively, with 15 bases between them. This CDR3 is 15 amino acids long. Germline V gives CDR1 LNHNV, CDR2 YYDKDF (reference sequence). This CDR3 reads CATSRLVQGWYEQYF. Written as DNA, the CDR3 is TGTGCCACCAGCAGATTGGTTCAGGGGTGGTACGAGCAGTACTTC.

The V and J genes are TRBV11-3 and TRBJ1-4; D perhaps matches TRBD1 (5 bases). Looked up from germline, CDR1 is SGHNT and CDR2 is YENEEA. The CDR3 runs to 15 residues. Trimming removed 1 base at V and 8 bases at J, with 14 bases between. The CDR3 loop reads CASSLASGMREKLFF. The CDR3 DNA is TGTGCCAGCAGCTTAGCTTCAGGGATGCGGGAAAAACTGTTTTTT. Full variable domain (rest looked up from reference TRBV11-3 and TRBJ1-4): EAGVVQSPRYKIIEKKQPVAFWCNPISGHNTLYWYLQNLGQGPELLIRYENEEAVDDSQLPKDRFSAERLKGVDSTLKIQPAELGDSAVYLCASSLASGMREKLFFGSGTQLSVL.

This clone was found once. This sequence joins TRBV7-6 and TRBJ2-7; D not resolved. CDR3 size: 15 residues. CDR1 and CDR2 (germline): SGHVS, FNYEAQ. V was trimmed by 2 bases and J by 5 bases, leaving 16 bases between them. The DNA of the CDR3 is TGTGCCAGCAGCTTATACCCCGACGATCAGGACGAGCAGTACTTC. Its translation: CASSLYPDDQDEQYF.

The chain joins TRBV9 to TRBJ2-1, with 7 nucleotides matching TRBD1. The CDR3 covers 16 residues. Germline V lookup: CDR1 SGDLS, CDR2 YYNGEE. V lost 0 bases, J lost 4 bases, and 7 bases stayed unmatched. The CDR3 region is CASSVAPQTGYNEQFF. The CDR3 bases are TGTGCCAGCAGCGTAGCCCCCCAGACAGGGTACAATGAGCAGTTCTTC.

V usage is TRBV10-3 and J usage is TRBJ1-2; D is perhaps TRBD1 (6 bases). The CDR3 length is 14 residues. The V gene's germline CDR1 is ENHRY and CDR2 SYGVKD. The V end lost 5 bases, the J end lost 4 bases, and 14 bases lay between the germline ends. The CDR3 protein is CAISQTGPSYGYTF. DNA for the CDR3: TGTGCCATCAGTCAAACAGGGCCCTCCTATGGCTACACCTTC.

This chain connects TRBV5-6 to TRBJ1-3; 7 positions match TRBD1. Germline V CDR1 and CDR2: SGHDT, YYEEEE. The CDR3 runs 16 residues. J was trimmed by 1 base and V by 5 bases; bases with no gene match: 9. The CDR3 loop is CASRSDRADSGNTIYF. CDR3 in DNA: TGTGCCAGCAGATCCGACAGGGCTGATTCTGGAAACACCATATATTTT.

This clone came up once. This rearrangement joins TRBV19 to TRBJ2-3, with 11 bases matching TRBD2. V was pared by 4 bases and J by 0 bases, with 3 bases of the junction left unmatched. The CDR3 is made up of 16 amino acids. CDR1 is LNHDA, CDR2 SQIVND, per germline (reference sequence). The CDR3 loop reads CASSKIAGGSTDTQYF. The CDR3 coding sequence is TGTGCCAGTAGTAAAATAGCGGGAGGGAGCACAGATACGCAGTATTTT.

This sequence joins TRBV7-2 and TRBJ2-3, with 8 bases identical to TRBD2. The CDR3 runs 16 residues. J was trimmed by 2 bases and V by 8 bases; bases with no gene match: 12. Germline V gives CDR1 SGHTA, CDR2 FQGNSA. The CDR3 is CASWKAGTRITDTQYF. The CDR3 bases are TGTGCCAGCTGGAAGGCCGGGACTAGAATCACAGATACGCAGTATTTT.